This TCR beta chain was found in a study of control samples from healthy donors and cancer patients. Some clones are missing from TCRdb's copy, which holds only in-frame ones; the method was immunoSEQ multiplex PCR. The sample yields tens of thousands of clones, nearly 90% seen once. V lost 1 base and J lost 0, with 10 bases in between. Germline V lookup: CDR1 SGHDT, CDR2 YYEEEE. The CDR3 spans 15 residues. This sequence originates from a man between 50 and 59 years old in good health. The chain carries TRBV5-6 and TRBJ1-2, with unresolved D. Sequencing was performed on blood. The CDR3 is CASSLSRTANYGYTF. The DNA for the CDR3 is TGTGCCAGCAGCTTGTCCCGGACGGCTAACTATGGCTACACCTTC.